This T cell receptor beta chain was identified in a study of T-cell reconstitution after alpha-beta-depleted transplantation in children. The CDR3 is 13 residues long. The germline V gene encodes CDR1 PRHDT and CDR2 FYEKMQ (reference sequence). V trimming: 2 bases; J trimming: 10 bases; junction bases outside the gene matches: 5. Unique molecular identifiers featured in how the TCRbeta library was prepared. TCRdb reanalysed the PCR reads using MiXCR and keeps one entry per CDR3 protein. The data hold 55,000 to 65,000 distinct CDR3 sequences, with about 40% observed a single time. Sequences were derived from PBMCs, mostly from graft donor cells, sampled 360 days after TCRalphabeta/CD19-depleted stem cell transplant. The TCR sequence derives from a male patient younger than 18 who had a stem cell transplant for acute lymphoblastic leukemia, so the T cells may come from the graft donor. The chain recombines TRBV13 with TRBJ2-4, with TRBD1 matching over 7 bases. CDR3 bases: TGTGCCAGCAGCTTAAAACAGGGGATAATTCAGTACTTC. Its translation: CASSLKQGIIQYF.